This T cell receptor beta chain was retrieved from a study of OX40 agonist ivuxolimab in advanced cancers. Broader study findings: At 0.1 to 3.0 mg/kg, clonal expansion of CD4+ and CD8+ blood T cells had occurred by week 6.

Note on this clone: No antigen is known for it.

V gave up 4 bases and J gave up 8 bases, with 9 bases separating them. This CDR3 spans 11 amino acids. CDR1 and CDR2 (germline): DFQATT, SNEGSKA (reference sequence). TCRdb keeps only in-frame clones here, not all; method: immunoSEQ multiplex PCR. The data contain 70,000 or so clones, approximately 86% of them seen just once; the ten biggest clones take up almost 6%. The rearrangement links TRBV20-1 to TRBJ2-1; D is unresolved. Specimen: CD4+ or CD8+ T cells sorted from blood, collected in a trial of the OX40 agonist ivuxolimab. The source of this sequence is an adult with an advanced solid tumor such as melanoma, head and neck, liver or kidney cancer. The CDR3 reads CSANPLYEQFF. DNA for the CDR3: TGCAGTGCTAACCCTCTATATGAGCAGTTCTTC.